This is a list of T cell receptor beta chains from one sample in a study of shared T cell receptors in the human thymus. The table came from immunoSEQ multiplex PCR; TCRdb's copy has only in-frame clones and leaves some out. This sample has approximately 490,000 clones; approximately 78% occur once, and the top ten carry about 0.013%. The same data also went into a second study, on human thymus T cells.

Sequenced: thymocytes. Every receptor here comes from a boy under three years old with a congenital heart defect. CDR3s include the opening cysteine and the closing phenylalanine or tryptophan. Fields, in order: V gene, J gene, CDR3 protein.

>TRBV7-9|TRBJ2-5
CASSSTGYGETQYF
>TRBV30|TRBJ2-7
CAWTGAPLAGGEQYF
>TRBV7-6|TRBJ2-7
CASSRTLAYEQYF
>TRBV5-1|TRBJ1-2
CASSLPRVGGYGYTF
>TRBV10-3|TRBJ1-4
CAISESEGDEKLFF
>TRBV4-1|TRBJ2-7
CASSQDGLERGTYEQYF
>TRBV11-2|TRBJ2-3
CASSLARGWEGDTQYF
>TRBV4-3|TRBJ1-4
CASSHIGLNEKLFF
>TRBV2|TRBJ2-3
CASRSPRTSGATDTQYF
>TRBV7-2|TRBJ2-7
CASSATPASGYAPYEQYF
>TRBV21-1|TRBJ2-2
CASSIRAGELFF
>TRBV29-1|TRBJ2-7
CSQGEVSYEQYF
>TRBV14|TRBJ1-1
CASSQDIPDRVNWDTEAFF
>TRBV14|TRBJ2-6
CASSQEREAHGANVLTF
>TRBV2|TRBJ2-3
CASSEWGTVGDTQYF
>TRBV5-1|TRBJ2-7
CASSLARGSGQYF
>TRBV9|TRBJ2-1
CASSAREMIFYNEQFF